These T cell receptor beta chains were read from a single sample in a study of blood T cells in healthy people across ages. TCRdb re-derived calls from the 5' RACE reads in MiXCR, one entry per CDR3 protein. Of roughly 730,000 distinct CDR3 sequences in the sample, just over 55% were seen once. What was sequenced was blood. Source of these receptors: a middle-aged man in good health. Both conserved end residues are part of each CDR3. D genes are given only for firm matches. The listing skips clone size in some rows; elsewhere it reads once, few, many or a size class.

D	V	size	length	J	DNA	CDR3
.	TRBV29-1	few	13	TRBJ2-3	TGCAGCGTTGAGGGTGTGAGAAGAGATACGCAGTATTTT	CSVEGVRRDTQYF
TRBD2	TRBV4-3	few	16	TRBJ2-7	TGCGCCAGCAGCCAAGCACTAGCGGGAGGGACCTACGAGCAGTACTTC	CASSQALAGGTYEQYF
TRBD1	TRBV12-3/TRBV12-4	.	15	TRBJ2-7	TGTGCCAGCAGTCAGGACAGGGGGCCCCCCTACGAGCAGTACTTC	CASSQDRGPPYEQYF
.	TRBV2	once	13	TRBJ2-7	TGTGCCAGCAGTGATGAGGCCGGCTACGAGCAGTACTTC	CASSDEAGYEQYF
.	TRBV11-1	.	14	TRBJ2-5	TGTCCCAGCAGCTCTGGACAGATTCAAGAGACCCAGTACTTC	CPSSSGQIQETQYF
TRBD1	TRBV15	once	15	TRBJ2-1	TGTGCCACCAGCACCTGGGACAGCTCCTACAATGAGCAGTTCTTC	CATSTWDSSYNEQFF
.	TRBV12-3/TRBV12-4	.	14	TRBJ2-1	TGTGCCAGCAGTAAAGCCACCTCGGGCAATGAGCAGTTCTTC	CASSKATSGNEQFF
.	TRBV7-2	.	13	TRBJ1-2	TGTGCCAGCAGCTTTGGCCAGGGAGGCGGCTACACCTTC	CASSFGQGGGYTF
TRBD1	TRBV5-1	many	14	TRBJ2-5	TGCGCCAGCAGCTGGACAGGGGATAAAGAGACCCAGTACTTC	CASSWTGDKETQYF
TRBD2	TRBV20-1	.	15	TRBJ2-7	TGCAGTGCTAGAGATCTGAGCGGGGCCCCTTACGAGCAGTACTTC	CSARDLSGAPYEQYF
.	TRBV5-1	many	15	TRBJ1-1	TGCGCCAGCAGCACGAATTGGGGAGGGCGGCGTGAAGCTTTCTTT	CASSTNWGGRREAFF
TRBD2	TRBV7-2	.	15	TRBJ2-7	TGTGCCAGCAGCTTATCGGCTAGCGGGAGTTACGAGCAGTACTTC	CASSLSASGSYEQYF
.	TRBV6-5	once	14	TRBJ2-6	TGTGCCAGCAGGCGGGGCTCAGGGGCCAACATCCTGACTTTC	CASRRGSGANILTF
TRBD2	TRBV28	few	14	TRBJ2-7	TGTGCCAGCAGCCCACAGCGGGGGCTAGTCGAGCAGTACTTC	CASSPQRGLVEQYF
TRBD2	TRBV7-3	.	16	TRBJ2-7	TGTGCCAGCAGCTTAATCGAGGGTAGCGGGAACTACGAGCAGTACTTC	CASSLIEGSGNYEQYF
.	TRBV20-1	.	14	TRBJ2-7	TGCAGTGCTAGAGCTGCAGCGTTCTCCTACGAGCAGTACTTC	CSARAAAFSYEQYF
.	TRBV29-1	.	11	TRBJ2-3	TGCAGCGTTGAAGCGGGGTGGACGCAGTATTTT	CSVEAGWTQYF
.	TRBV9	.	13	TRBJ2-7	TGTGCCAGCAGCGTAGGTCCCTTAGACGAGCAGTACTTC	CASSVGPLDEQYF
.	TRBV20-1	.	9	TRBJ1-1	TGCAGTGCACTAACTGAAGCTTTCTTT	CSALTEAFF
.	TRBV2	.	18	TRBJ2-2	.	CASAPTRQDGYTFGELFF
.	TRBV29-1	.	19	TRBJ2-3	TGCAGCGTTGAAGACATACACAGCCGGACAGTTGGGCGGACAGATACGCAGTATTTT	CSVEDIHSRTVGRTDTQYF
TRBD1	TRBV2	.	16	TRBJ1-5	TGTGCCAGCCTCGGAAGAAGGACAGGGGTCGGTCAGCCCCAGCATTTT	CASLGRRTGVGQPQHF
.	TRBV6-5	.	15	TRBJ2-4	TGTGCCAGCAGTTACTCGTCTGCGCGGCTAAACATTCAGTACTTC	CASSYSSARLNIQYF
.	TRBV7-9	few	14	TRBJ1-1	TGTGCCAGCAGCTTAGAGGGAAGTGGCACTGAAGCTTTCTTT	CASSLEGSGTEAFF
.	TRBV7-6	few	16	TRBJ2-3	TGTGCCAGCAGCTTAGCGGGAGTTTGGGGCACAGATACGCAGTATTTT	CASSLAGVWGTDTQYF
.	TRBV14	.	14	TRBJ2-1	TGTGCCAGCAGCCAACTTCCGACTAGGGGTGAGCAGTTCTTC	CASSQLPTRGEQFF
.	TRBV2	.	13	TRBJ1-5	TGTGCCAGCAGTGAAGTTTTTATTGAGCCCCAGCATTTT	CASSEVFIEPQHF
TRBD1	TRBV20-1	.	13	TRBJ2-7	TGCAGTGCTGTAGGACAGGTGGCTTACGAGCAGTACTTC	CSAVGQVAYEQYF
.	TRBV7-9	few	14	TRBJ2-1	TGTGCCAGCAGCTTCCTACTCTCAGACAATGAGCAGTTCTTC	CASSFLLSDNEQFF
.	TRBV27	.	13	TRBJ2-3	TGTGCCAGCAGTTTCCGACTCACAGATACGCAGTATTTT	CASSFRLTDTQYF
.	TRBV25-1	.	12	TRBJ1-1	TGTGCCAGCAGTGAATTCCCGGGTGAAGCTTTCTTT	CASSEFPGEAFF
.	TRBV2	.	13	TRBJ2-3	TGTGCCGGCAGTGAAACCCGTTACGATACGCAGTATTTT	CAGSETRYDTQYF
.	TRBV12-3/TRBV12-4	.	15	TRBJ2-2	TGTGCCAGCAGTTTTAGGCAGGCGAACACCGGGGAGCTGTTTTTT	CASSFRQANTGELFF
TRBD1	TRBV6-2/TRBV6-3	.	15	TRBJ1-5	TGTGCCAGCAGTTGGACAGGGAGCTTCAATCAGCCCCAGCATTTT	CASSWTGSFNQPQHF
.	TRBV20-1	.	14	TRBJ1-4	TGCAGTGCTAACCCGGGACTCCCCATTGAAAAACTGTTTTTT	CSANPGLPIEKLFF
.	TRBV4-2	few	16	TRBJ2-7	TGTGCCAGCAGCCAAGGCGGCGGGGATAGCTCCTACGAGCAGTACTTC	CASSQGGGDSSYEQYF
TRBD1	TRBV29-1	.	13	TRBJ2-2	TGCAGCGTTGGGGACAGCCGTCCCGGGGAGCTGTTTTTT	CSVGDSRPGELFF
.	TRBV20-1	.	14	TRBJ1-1	TGCAGTGCCCACCGAGGGGGATTTATAAACGAAGCTTTCTTT	CSAHRGGFINEAFF
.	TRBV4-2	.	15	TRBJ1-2	TGTGCCAGCAGCCCCGGAGGACAGACGATCTATGGCTATACCTTC	CASSPGGQTIYGYTF
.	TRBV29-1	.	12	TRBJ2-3	TGCAGCGTTGCCGAGTACACAGATACGCAGTATTTT	CSVAEYTDTQYF
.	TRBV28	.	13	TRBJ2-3	TGTGCCAGCAGTTTACGTGAGGCCGGTACGCAGTATTTT	CASSLREAGTQYF
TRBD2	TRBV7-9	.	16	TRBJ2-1	TGTGCCAGCAGCTTACTAGCGGGGACGGGAGAAAATGAGCAGTTCTTC	CASSLLAGTGENEQFF
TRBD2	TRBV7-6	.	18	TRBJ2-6	TGTGCCAGCAGCTTGAGTCTGCCGGGAGGCTCTGGGGCCAACGTCCTGACTTTC	CASSLSLPGGSGANVLTF
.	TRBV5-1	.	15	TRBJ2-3	TGCGCCAGCAGCTTGGCCGAGGGAGGTGCAGATACGCAGTATTTT	CASSLAEGGADTQYF
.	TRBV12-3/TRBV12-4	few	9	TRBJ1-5	TGTGCCAGCGGGTGGCCCCAGCATTTT	CASGWPQHF
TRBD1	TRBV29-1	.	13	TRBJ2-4	TGCAGCGTTGGTCCGGGACAGAAAAACATTCAGTACTTC	CSVGPGQKNIQYF